This T cell receptor (beta chain) emerged from a study of blood T cell repertoires in COVID-19. CDR1 and CDR2 (germline): SGHTA, FQGNSA. V was shortened by 5 bases and J by 2 bases, with 16 bases between the two germline ends. CDR3 length: 16 residues. Clones were sequenced by immunoSEQ multiplex PCR, and TCRdb holds only the in-frame ones, with some missing. The sample includes over 100,000 clones, over 85% seen only once; the top ten take under 2%. The sequence came from a woman between 50 and 59 years old with COVID-19, enrolled during active disease. V is TRBV7-2 and J is TRBJ1-3; D gene uncertain. The sequenced material came from peripheral blood. The CDR3 reads CASSPTERVAGNTIYF. CDR3 sequence (DNA): TGTGCCAGCAGCCCCACGGAGCGGGTTGCTGGAAACACCATATATTTT. Supplemented by reference TRBV7-2 and TRBJ1-3, the full variable domain reads GAGVSQSPSNKVTEKGKDVELRCDPISGHTALYWYRQSLGQGLEFLIYFQGNSAPDKSGLPSDRFSAERTGGSVSTLTIQRTQQEDSAVYLCASSPTERVAGNTIYFGEGSWLTVV.